One and the same sample provided the 32 T cell receptor beta chains below, sequenced in a study of T-cell memory formation after mild COVID-19. TCRdb passed the 5' RACE reads through MiXCR, listing each CDR3 protein once. This sample has around 300,000 distinct CDR3 sequences, with approximately 19% found just once. Sequencing input: PBMCs or a T cell subset sorted from them (not recorded which). All receptors come from a man in his late teens or twenties who had mild COVID-19 (a few samples of this study predate the infection). Cell type and time point are not known.

J is TRBJ2-3 and V is TRBV2; 9 bases line up with TRBD2. After removal of 2 bases from V and 3 bases from J, the junction contained 6 bases not matched to a gene. There are 16 residues in the CDR3. Per the germline V gene, CDR1 is SNHLY and CDR2 is FYNNEI. This CDR3 is CASSEQAGGMTDTQYF. CDR3 in DNA: TGTGCCAGCAGTGAACAAGCGGGGGGTATGACAGATACGCAGTATTTT.

The V and J genes are TRBV5-1 and TRBJ2-7; 7 nucleotides agree with TRBD2. This CDR3 has 14 amino acids. Per the germline V gene, CDR1 is SGHRS and CDR2 is YFSETQ. With V trimmed by 0 bases and J by 6 bases, 6 bases remained unmatched. CDR3 protein: CASSLGGGRVEQYF. CDR3 sequence (DNA): TGCGCCAGCAGCTTGGGCGGAGGGAGGGTCGAGCAGTACTTC.

This clonotype has only a few counts. The rearrangement joins TRBV6-1 to TRBJ1-2; D ambiguous. CDR1 is MNHNS, CDR2 SASEGT, per germline. The CDR3 covers 13 residues. V lost 3 bases, J lost 8 bases, and 13 bases lay in between. As DNA, the CDR3 is TGTGCCAGCAGTGATGCCGCGGGGTTAGGCTACACCTTC. The encoded protein is CASSDAAGLGYTF.

Ten or more counts support this clonotype. The CDR3 DNA reads as TGTGCCATCAGTGAACTCGAGCGGGGGGGCCGACGGGAGCAGTTCTTC. This encodes CAISELERGGRREQFF. The chain recombines TRBV10-3 with TRBJ2-1; 10 positions match TRBD2. CDR1 ENHRY and CDR2 SYGVKD come from the germline V gene. V shed 3 bases and J 10 bases; nucleotides not matched to a gene: 12. CDR3 length: 16 residues.

The rearrangement uses TRBV29-1 and TRBJ1-2; 7 positions agree with TRBD1. The CDR3 runs 14 residues. V trimming: 4 bases; J trimming: 4 bases; junction bases outside the gene matches: 9. Per the germline V gene, CDR1 is SQVTM and CDR2 is ANQGSEA. DNA of the CDR3: TGCAGCGTTGGTTTTGGACAGGCAGCCTATGGCTACACCTTC. Amino acids: CSVGFGQAAYGYTF.

This clonotype turned up a few times. V usage is TRBV11-2 and J usage is TRBJ2-1; possibly TRBD2 for D (6 bases). The V gene's germline CDR1 is SGHAT and CDR2 FQNNGV. This CDR3 is built from 13 residues. Deletions cut 5 bases from V and 4 bases from J, with 9 bases between. In DNA form, the CDR3 reads TGTGCCAGCAGCGGGGGGATTTACAATGAGCAGTTCTTC. Its protein is CASSGGIYNEQFF.

This clonotype was found a few times. This sequence joins TRBV5-1 and TRBJ1-2; 10 bases are a match to TRBD1. The trim removed 4 bases at V and 4 bases at J, leaving 4 bases unmatched. This CDR3 is built from 14 residues. Per germline, CDR1 SGHRS and CDR2 YFSETQ. The CDR3 DNA follows: TGCGCCAGCAGCCCCGGGACAGGGGCCTATGGCTACACCTTC. This gives the protein CASSPGTGAYGYTF.

This chain links TRBV4-2 with TRBJ2-1; 13 positions match TRBD2. This CDR3 spans 16 amino acids. Trimming cost V 0 bases and J 4 bases; bases outside gene matches: 0. Germline V CDR1 and CDR2: LGHNA, YNFKEQ. The CDR3 protein is CASSQEGLAGYNEQFF. The CDR3 DNA is TGTGCCAGCAGCCAAGAGGGACTAGCGGGGTACAATGAGCAGTTCTTC.

This clonotype came up many times. The chain links TRBV27 to TRBJ1-3, with D hard to call. The CDR3 extends over 16 amino acids. V gave up 5 bases and J gave up 2 bases, with 16 bases separating them. Per the germline V gene, CDR1 is MNHEY and CDR2 is SMNVEV (reference sequence). DNA for the CDR3: TGTGCCAGCAGTCACCAAGGAGGGCAAACTGGAAACACCATATATTTT. Amino acids: CASSHQGGQTGNTIYF.

In its sample, this clonotype was seen a few times. V gene TRBV23-1 combines with J gene TRBJ2-2; TRBD1 matches at 9 bases. TRBV23-1 counts as an open reading frame of uncertain function. This CDR3 region has 15 residues. V lost 6 bases, J lost 2 bases, and 4 bases stayed unmatched. CDR3 sequence (DNA): TGCGCCAGCAGATGGACAGGGGCAAACACCGGGGAGCTGTTTTTT. The encoded protein is CASRWTGANTGELFF.

The chain links TRBV12-3 or TRBV12-4 to TRBJ2-3, with TRBD2 identical over 11 bases. The CDR3 extends over 18 amino acids. V trimming: 2 bases; J trimming: 0 bases; junction bases outside the gene matches: 7. In DNA, the CDR3 is TGTGCCAGCAGTTTAAGGCTAGCGGGGGGAGCTAGCACAGATACGCAGTATTTT. It translates to CASSLRLAGGASTDTQYF.

V and J are TRBV7-2 and TRBJ2-5, with D tentatively TRBD2 (6 bases). The V and J ends lost 5 bases and 4 bases respectively, with 14 bases between them. The germline V gene encodes CDR1 SGHTA and CDR2 FQGNSA. The CDR3 is made up of 14 amino acids. The CDR3 region is CASSQPGLRETQYF. In DNA, the CDR3 is TGTGCCAGCAGCCAACCGGGACTCCGAGAGACCCAGTACTTC.

This clonotype was observed at least ten times. J is TRBJ2-5 and V is TRBV6-6; D is perhaps TRBD1 (6 bases). CDR1 and CDR2 from the germline V gene are MNHNY and SVGAGI (reference sequence). Trimming removed 7 bases from V and 1 base from J, with 19 bases in between. The CDR3 is made up of 16 amino acids. The CDR3 protein is CASTLTPQGSQETQYF. DNA of the CDR3: TGTGCCAGCACTCTCACGCCTCAGGGGAGCCAAGAGACCCAGTACTTC.

This clonotype turned up a few times. The rearrangement joins TRBV20-1 to TRBJ2-7; no definite D call. Trimming removed 1 base at V and 6 bases at J, with 10 bases between. Germline lookup yields CDR1 DFQATT and CDR2 SNEGSKA (reference sequence). This CDR3 region has 12 residues. CDR3 sequence reads: CSARGVFGEQYF. In DNA, the CDR3 is TGCAGTGCTAGAGGGGTGTTCGGCGAGCAGTACTTC.

This clonotype was seen ten or more times. The rearrangement joins TRBV4-3 to TRBJ1-1; 8 nucleotides align to TRBD1. CDR3 length: 15 residues. The germline V gene has CDR1 LGHNA and CDR2 YSLEER. Trimming removed 0 bases from V and 3 bases from J; junction bases left unmatched: 3. The CDR3 coding sequence is TGCGCCAGCAGCCAAGAAGGACAGGGAGACACTGAAGCTTTCTTT. Translation gives CASSQEGQGDTEAFF.

This sequence joins TRBV5-1 and TRBJ1-6; no reliable D call. Trimming shortened V by 4 bases and J by 7 bases, and 6 bases separated the two germline ends. This CDR3 has 12 residues. Looked up from germline, CDR1 is SGHRS and CDR2 is YFSETQ. The CDR3 here is CASSPENSPLHF. Written as DNA, the CDR3 is TGCGCCAGCAGCCCGGAGAATTCACCCCTCCACTTT.

This clonotype was recorded only once. This chain joins TRBV20-1 and TRBJ1-1; unclear D gene. The CDR3 spans 16 residues. V gave up 1 base and J gave up 1 base, with 16 bases separating them. From germline, CDR1 is DFQATT and CDR2 SNEGSKA (reference sequence). CDR3: CSARGGLGAGNTEAFF. The CDR3 DNA sequence: TGCAGTGCTAGAGGAGGTCTTGGCGCCGGGAACACTGAAGCTTTCTTT.

This clonotype was observed a handful of times. The rearrangement joins TRBV7-2 to TRBJ2-3; D is uncertain. The CDR3 consists of 13 residues. Germline V gives CDR1 SGHTA, CDR2 FQGNSA. V lost 3 bases, J lost 2 bases, and 6 bases lay in between. Here the CDR3 DNA reads TGTGCCAGCAGCTTGGTCCTCACAGATACGCAGTATTTT. The encoded protein is CASSLVLTDTQYF.

The V gene is TRBV4-1, the J gene TRBJ1-5, with D perhaps matching TRBD1 (6 bases). Per germline, CDR1 MGHRA and CDR2 YSYEKL. V was shortened by 4 bases and J by 7 bases, with 17 bases between the two germline ends. The CDR3 extends over 15 amino acids. The CDR3 region has the DNA TGCGCCAGCAGCCGATCGGACAGACTGAGCCAGCCCCAGCATTTT. Protein: CASSRSDRLSQPQHF.

This clonotype was counted ten times or more. The genes are TRBV18 and TRBJ1-1; D unresolved. Germline-derived CDR1 and CDR2 are KGHSH and LQKENI. The CDR3 extends over 13 amino acids. Trimming stripped 4 bases from V and 3 bases from J, with 9 bases between. CDR3: CASSQGRDTEAFF. The DNA of the CDR3 is TGTGCCAGCTCACAGGGTCGGGACACTGAAGCTTTCTTT.

This clonotype has more than one count but fewer than ten. The chain combines TRBV7-9 with TRBJ2-5; the D gene is possibly TRBD2 (5 bases). V was pared by 8 bases and J by 5 bases, with 27 bases between. Germline V gene sequence: CDR1 SEHNR, CDR2 FQNEAQ (reference sequence). The CDR3 is 17 residues long. CDR3 loop: CASFDPGMTPVLETQYF. CDR3 DNA sequence: TGTGCCAGCTTCGACCCGGGAATGACACCCGTATTGGAGACCCAGTACTTC.

For the CDR3, the DNA is TGTGCCAGCAGCAACCGAGGGGCGGGCACCGGGGAGCTGTTTTTT. It specifies CASSNRGAGTGELFF. V gene TRBV11-2 combines with J gene TRBJ2-2; D may match TRBD1 or TRBD2 (5 bases each). Germline V gene sequence: CDR1 SGHAT, CDR2 FQNNGV. Trimming took off 5 bases at V and 4 bases at J, with 14 bases between the two ends. The CDR3 has 15 residues. The whole variable domain, remainder taken from reference TRBV11-2 and TRBJ2-2, is EAGVAQSPRYKIIEKRQSVAFWCNPISGHATLYWYQQILGQGPKLLIQFQNNGVVDDSQLPKDRFSAERLKGVDSTLKIQPAKLEDSAVYLCASSNRGAGTGELFFGEGSRLTVL.

The rearrangement joins TRBV5-6 to TRBJ2-3; tentative D call: TRBD1 (5 bases). From germline, CDR1 is SGHDT and CDR2 YYEEEE. Trimming took off 5 bases at V and 1 base at J, with 14 bases between the two ends. This CDR3 contains 15 residues. For the CDR3, the DNA is TGTGCCAGCAGACTTACAGGAAGCGGCACAGATACGCAGTATTTT. Encoded protein: CASRLTGSGTDTQYF.

The sample holds a few counts of this clonotype. This rearrangement joins TRBV10-3 to TRBJ1-5; D ambiguous. Germline V gene data show CDR1 as ENHRY and CDR2 as SYGVKD. This CDR3 spans 13 amino acids. Deletions cut 3 bases from V and 5 bases from J, with 8 bases between. DNA for the CDR3: TGTGCCATCAGTGACGGACTACATCAGCCCCAGCATTTT. This translates into CAISDGLHQPQHF.

This clonotype has a handful of counts. CDR3 nucleotide sequence: TGTGCCAGCAGCTTAGGACGGGGGGAGGACACTGAAGCTTTCTTT. Protein: CASSLGRGEDTEAFF. The chain recombines TRBV7-9 with TRBJ1-1; D is perhaps TRBD1 (5 bases). CDR1 is SEHNR, CDR2 FQNEAQ, per germline (reference sequence). CDR3 size: 15 residues. Trimming shortened V by 1 base and J by 3 bases, and 12 bases separated the two germline ends.

The CDR3 is CASSSQEGLAGNEQFF. The CDR3 coding sequence is TGTGCCAGCAGTTCCCAAGAGGGACTAGCAGGGAATGAGCAGTTCTTC. This chain links TRBV6-6 with TRBJ2-1; 9 bases are a match to TRBD2. The CDR3 contains 16 residues. V trimming: 4 bases; J trimming: 7 bases; junction bases outside the gene matches: 11. Germline assignment: CDR1 MNHNY and CDR2 SVGAGI (reference sequence).

This clonotype showed up just a few times. J is TRBJ2-3 and V is TRBV11-2; 8 bases agree with TRBD1. CDR3 length: 15 amino acids. Germline trimming cut 8 bases from V and 2 bases from J; bases unmatched to any gene: 9. Germline V gene lookup returns CDR1 SGHAT and CDR2 FQNNGV. The CDR3 is CASRPTGASTDTQYF. The CDR3 DNA reads TGTGCCAGCCGTCCGACAGGGGCCTCCACAGATACGCAGTATTTT. Using reference TRBV11-2 and TRBJ2-3 for the parts outside the CDR3, the full variable domain is EAGVAQSPRYKIIEKRQSVAFWCNPISGHATLYWYQQILGQGPKLLIQFQNNGVVDDSQLPKDRFSAERLKGVDSTLKIQPAKLEDSAVYLCASRPTGASTDTQYFGPGTRLTVL.

This clonotype was counted only a few times. The rearrangement uses TRBV7-9 and TRBJ2-7; unclear D gene. CDR3 length equals 15 residues. Per the germline V gene, CDR1 is SEHNR and CDR2 is FQNEAQ (reference sequence). The V end was cut by 5 bases, the J end by 0 bases, with 14 bases between. For the CDR3, the DNA is TGTGCCAGCAGCGCCCACCGCCCGAGCTCCTACGAGCAGTACTTC. Translated: CASSAHRPSSYEQYF. Full variable domain (outside the CDR3, taken from reference TRBV7-9 and TRBJ2-7): DTGVSQNPRHKITKRGQNVTFRCDPISEHNRLYWYRQTLGQGPEFLTYFQNEAQLEKSRLLSDRFSAERPKGSFSTLEIQRTEQGDSAMYLCASSAHRPSSYEQYFGPGTRLTVT.

The chain uses TRBV20-1 and TRBJ1-5; D possibly corresponds to TRBD1 (5 bases). The CDR3 extends over 14 amino acids. Germline loops: CDR1 DFQATT, CDR2 SNEGSKA (reference sequence). V was trimmed by 5 bases and J by 6 bases, leaving 17 bases between them. The CDR3 nucleotides read TGCAGTGCTGAGGGCGGGACCATTACTCAGCCCCAGCATTTT. It codes for CSAEGGTITQPQHF.

This clonotype was seen repeatedly, ten times or more. The V call is TRBV5-1, the J call TRBJ1-2, with a possible D match to TRBD1 (5 bases). This CDR3 has 15 amino acids. Germline values: CDR1 SGHRS, CDR2 YFSETQ. V lost 0 bases and J lost 8, with 17 bases in between. The CDR3 DNA reads as TGCGCCAGCAGCTTGGTGGCCAAGGGGTTGTCGGGCTACACCTTC. Translated: CASSLVAKGLSGYTF.

This clonotype was picked up many times. The V call is TRBV18, the J call TRBJ1-5; D might be TRBD1 (5 bases). Germline CDR1 and CDR2: KGHSH and LQKENI. The ends were cut back, 3 bases at V and 0 bases at J, with 6 bases in the middle. The CDR3 runs 14 residues. CDR3 nucleotide sequence: TGTGCCAGCTCACCCCAGGGTAGCAATCAGCCCCAGCATTTT. It is translated as CASSPQGSNQPQHF.

V usage is TRBV4-1 and J usage is TRBJ1-2, with TRBD1 as a possible D gene (6 bases). V lost 0 bases and J 2 bases, leaving 16 bases between the germline ends. The germline V gene has CDR1 MGHRA and CDR2 YSYEKL. This CDR3 is 17 amino acids long. CDR3 region: CASSQENHIDRNYGYTF. DNA of the CDR3: TGCGCCAGCAGCCAAGAGAATCATATTGACAGGAACTATGGCTACACCTTC.